This TCR beta chain derives from a study of blood T cells in healthy people across ages (dated by TCRdb to the mid-2010s). Regarding the research as a whole: Template switching captured roughly one uniquely barcoded TCR beta cDNA molecule per two T cells in model experiments. The donors were split into four age groups: young (average approximately 16 years), middle-aged (roughly 40), aged (roughly 60) and long-lived (approximately 80). The study measured age-related changes in TCR beta repertoire diversity using deep sequencing normalized with unique cDNA molecular identifiers. Using the same blood draw, the study looked at two additional independent replicas of 1 million unique cDNA reads for two donors, one aged 18 to 29 and the other aged 80 or older. The full study reports these points: Because profiling used bulk unsorted PBMCs, naive and antigen-experienced compartments could not be compared conclusively. Observed TCR beta diversity per million T cells fell roughly linearly with age, and a significant reduction was already apparent by age about 43. The long-lived group showed more naive CD4+ T cells, fewer expanded clones and increased TCR diversity than the aged group, suggesting age selection. Estimates of total diversity based on one million sequenced T cells were considered lower bounds and underestimates. There was a strong correlation between observed TCR beta diversity and the percentage of naive T cells measured by flow cytometry. The CMV infection status of donors was not known, potentially confounding age-related changes in expanded clonotypes.

Receptor amplification or capture employed 5' RACE. The data were produced on an Illumina HiSeq 2500. A second PCR of roughly 7 to 11 cycles was performed with a sample-barcoded 5' primer and a J-beta primer mix. Each TCR beta cDNA molecule received a unique molecular identifier from a template-switch 5' adaptor carrying 12 random nucleotides. Each sample yielded at least 2.5 million CDR3-containing paired-end reads. First-strand cDNA synthesis was performed from all RNA using the Mint cDNA synthesis kit, with priming by a TRBC-specific oligonucleotide. Following uracil-DNA glycosylase treatment, a first 18-cycle PCR with universal primers M1SS and BC2_uni_R was performed on all cDNA. Per the original workflow: For normalization, 1 million high-quality reads, each with a distinct molecular identifier, were randomly selected from each sample. Instead of being binned into consensus sequences, reads with shared molecular identifiers were discarded. MiTCR, set to a Q25 quality threshold and the strictest error-elimination algorithm, was used for CDR3 identification, clonotype clustering and error correction. A nonparametric unseen species model with Euler transformation was used to estimate lower-bound total TCR beta diversity. TCRdb reprocessing: public reads trimmed at Q25 with fastp, clones called with MiXCR, in-frame beta chains kept. CDR3 protein duplicates are merged, each entry listing the most common genes and DNA. The V and J calls and clone size are TCRdb's, not the authors'. This sample gives 750,000 to 1,000,000 distinct CDR3 sequences in total; under 35% of them show up just once. The top ten hold roughly a tenth of the sample.

The donors were a few dozen Caucasian individuals from Russia, aged roughly 6 to 100 years, who were systemically healthy. Ten milliliters of peripheral blood were drawn from each donor into EDTA-treated Vacutainer tubes. Ficoll-Paque density-gradient centrifugation was used to isolate PBMCs, with at least 6 million per sample. Total RNA, at least 6 micrograms per sample, was extracted from PBMCs with Trizol reagent. The percentages of naive CD45RAhigh/CD27high T cells were determined by flow cytometry on a PBMC aliquot from every donor. Regarding this clonotype: Its antigen specificity is not known. Base qualities are not recorded, but no much larger clone differs from it by a single base.

The CDR3 runs 12 amino acids, cysteine and phenylalanine included. The CDR3 DNA has 36 bases and is translated from base 1. V loses 2 bases of germline sequence and J loses 8 bases, and the interval between the two ends is 9 bases. The germline V gene supplies CDR1 KGHSH and CDR2 LQKENI. The sample was also linked to a second study, of T cells of mothers and their children. The second study, in turn, reports: Nine systemically healthy Caucasian individuals served as donors, namely three mothers together with their six children. cDNA synthesis consumed the entire amount of extracted RNA, loaded at 1.5 ug RNA in each 15 ul reaction. In the second PCR, sample barcodes and 2-4 random nucleotides were introduced via the M1S primer. Over 8.5 million TCR beta CDR3 reads were obtained for each mother, and around 3 million reads were obtained for each child. TCR recombination output is similarly shaped by thymic selection in related and unrelated pairs, with a minor effect exerted by inherited differences. Normalized repertoire overlap was always found to be slightly, but never significantly, higher in related mother-child pairs than in unrelated mother-child pairs. No persistent microchimeric T cell clones were found, with a detection sensitivity of approximately 100 clones per million clonotypes. The study used deep NGS to compare TCR beta repertoires of mothers and children, seeking features distinguishing related mother-child pairs from unrelated individuals. On average, the children were around 11 +/- 4 years old, while the mothers were roughly 40 +/- 4 years old. After adapters were ligated using NEBNext reagents, the libraries underwent 100+100 nt paired-end sequencing on an Illumina HiSeq 2000. Mother and child libraries were prepared a month apart and sequenced in separate runs to prevent cross-contamination. For each donor, between roughly 500,000 and 2,100,000 distinct TCR beta clonotypes were identified. Naive TCR beta clonotypes were estimated from low-frequency clonotypes matched to each donor's FACS-determined naive share, without sorting.

This sequence was found in a woman between 35 and 50 years old in good health. Here the chain combines TRBV18 and TRBJ1-2, and TRBD1 may be the D gene, going by 5 matching bases. Input material: blood. The CDR3 protein sequence reads: CASSPIKGGYTF. The base sequence is TGTGCCAGCTCACCAATTAAGGGGGGCTACACCTTC.